This T cell receptor (beta chain) was observed in a study of OX40 agonist ivuxolimab in advanced cancers. Clones were read by immunoSEQ multiplex PCR, and TCRdb kept only the in-frame ones, dropping some. This table has around 70,000 clones, 85% appearing once. Sampled blood was obtained at baseline, cycle 4 day 1, and cycle 7 day 1. This CDR3 spans 12 amino acids. Germline V lookup: CDR1 KGHSH, CDR2 LQKENI. Trimming stripped 3 bases from V and 12 bases from J, with 15 bases between. The sample consisted of CD4+ or CD8+ T cells sorted from blood, taken in a trial of the OX40 agonist ivuxolimab. This chain uses TRBV18 with TRBJ2-7; D might be TRBD2 (5 bases). This clonotype originated in an adult with an advanced solid tumor such as melanoma, head and neck, liver or kidney cancer. CDR3 nucleotides: TGTGCCAGCTCACCTCGGGATCCAGAGATGTACTTC. Translated, it gives CASSPRDPEMYF.